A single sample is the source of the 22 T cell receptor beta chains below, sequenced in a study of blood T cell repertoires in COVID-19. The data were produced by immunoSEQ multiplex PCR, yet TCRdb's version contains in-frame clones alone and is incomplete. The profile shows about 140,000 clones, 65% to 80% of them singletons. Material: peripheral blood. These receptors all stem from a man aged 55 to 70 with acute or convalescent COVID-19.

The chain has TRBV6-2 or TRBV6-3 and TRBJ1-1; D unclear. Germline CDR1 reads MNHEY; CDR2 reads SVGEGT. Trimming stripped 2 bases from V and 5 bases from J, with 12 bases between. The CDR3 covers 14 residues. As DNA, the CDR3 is TGTGCCAGCAGTTACGCGAGGACGGGGACTGAAGCTTTCTTT. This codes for CASSYARTGTEAFF.

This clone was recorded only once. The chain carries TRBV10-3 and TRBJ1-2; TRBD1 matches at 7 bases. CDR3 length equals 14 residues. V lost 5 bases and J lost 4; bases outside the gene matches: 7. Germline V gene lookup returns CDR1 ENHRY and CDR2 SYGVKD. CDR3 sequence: CAISQDRATYGYTF. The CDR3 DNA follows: TGTGCCATCAGTCAAGACAGGGCTACCTATGGCTACACCTTC.

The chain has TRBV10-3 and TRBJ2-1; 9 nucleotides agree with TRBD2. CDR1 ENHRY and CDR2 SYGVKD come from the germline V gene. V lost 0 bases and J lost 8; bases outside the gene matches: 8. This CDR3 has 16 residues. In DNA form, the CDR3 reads TGTGCCATCAGTGAGTCGAGGGGACTAGCTTTCTATGAGCAGTTCTTC. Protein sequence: CAISESRGLAFYEQFF.

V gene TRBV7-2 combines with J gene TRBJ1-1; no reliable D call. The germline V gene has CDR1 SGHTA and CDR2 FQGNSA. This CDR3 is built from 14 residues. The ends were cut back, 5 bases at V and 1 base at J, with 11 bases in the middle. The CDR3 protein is CASSPVIGNTEAFF. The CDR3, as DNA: TGTGCCAGCAGCCCCGTAATCGGGAACACTGAAGCTTTCTTT. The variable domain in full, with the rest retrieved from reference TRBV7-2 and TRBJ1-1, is GAGVSQSPSNKVTEKGKDVELRCDPISGHTALYWYRQSLGQGLEFLIYFQGNSAPDKSGLPSDRFSAERTGGSVSTLTIQRTQQEDSAVYLCASSPVIGNTEAFFGQGTRLTVV.

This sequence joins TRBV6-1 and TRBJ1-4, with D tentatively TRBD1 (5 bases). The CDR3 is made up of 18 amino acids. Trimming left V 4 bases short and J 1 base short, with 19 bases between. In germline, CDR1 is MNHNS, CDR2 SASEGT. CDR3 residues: CASSVAGRLGGTNEKLFF. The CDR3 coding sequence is TGTGCCAGCAGTGTAGCAGGGAGGTTGGGTGGAACTAATGAAAAACTGTTTTTT.

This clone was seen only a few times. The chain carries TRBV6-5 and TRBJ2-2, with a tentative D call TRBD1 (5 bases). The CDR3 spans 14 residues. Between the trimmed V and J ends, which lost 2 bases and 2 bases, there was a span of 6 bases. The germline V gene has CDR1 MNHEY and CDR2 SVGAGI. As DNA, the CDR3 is TGTGCCAGCAGTTACAGGGGAAACACCGGGGAGCTGTTTTTT. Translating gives CASSYRGNTGELFF.

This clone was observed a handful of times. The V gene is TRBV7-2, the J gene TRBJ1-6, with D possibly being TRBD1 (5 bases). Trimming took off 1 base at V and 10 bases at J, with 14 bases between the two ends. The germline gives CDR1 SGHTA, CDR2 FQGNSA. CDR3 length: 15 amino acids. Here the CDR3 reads CASSLVAGAESPLHF. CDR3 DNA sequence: TGTGCCAGCAGCTTAGTCGCTGGGGCTGAGTCACCCCTCCACTTT.

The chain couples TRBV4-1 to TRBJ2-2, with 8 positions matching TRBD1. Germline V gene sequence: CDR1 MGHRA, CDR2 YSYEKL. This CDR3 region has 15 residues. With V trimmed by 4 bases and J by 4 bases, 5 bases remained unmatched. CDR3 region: CASSLGQGATGELFF. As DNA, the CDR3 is TGCGCCAGCAGCCTAGGACAGGGAGCCACCGGGGAGCTGTTTTTT.

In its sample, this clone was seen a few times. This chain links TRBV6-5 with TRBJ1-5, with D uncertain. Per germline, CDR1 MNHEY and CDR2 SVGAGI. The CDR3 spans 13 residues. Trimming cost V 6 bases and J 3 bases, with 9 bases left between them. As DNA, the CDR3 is TGTGCCAGCAGCTGGACTACCAATCAGCCCCAGCATTTT. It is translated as CASSWTTNQPQHF.

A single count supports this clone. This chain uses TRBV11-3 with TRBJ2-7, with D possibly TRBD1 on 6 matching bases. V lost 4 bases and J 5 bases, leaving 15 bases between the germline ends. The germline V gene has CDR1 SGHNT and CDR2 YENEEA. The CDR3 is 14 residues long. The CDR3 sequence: CASSSQGSGNEQYF. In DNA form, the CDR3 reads TGTGCCAGCAGCTCGCAGGGGTCGGGGAACGAGCAGTACTTC.

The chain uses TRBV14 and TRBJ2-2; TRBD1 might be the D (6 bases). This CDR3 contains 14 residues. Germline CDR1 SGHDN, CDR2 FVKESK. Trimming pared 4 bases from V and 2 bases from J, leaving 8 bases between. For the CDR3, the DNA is TGTGCCAGCAGCCGGGACACAAACACCGGGGAGCTGTTTTTT. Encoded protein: CASSRDTNTGELFF.

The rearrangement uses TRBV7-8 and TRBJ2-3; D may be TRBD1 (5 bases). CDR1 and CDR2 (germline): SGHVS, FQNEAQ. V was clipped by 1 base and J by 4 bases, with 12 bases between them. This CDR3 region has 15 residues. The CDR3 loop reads CASSLGRWGADTQYF. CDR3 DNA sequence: TGTGCCAGCAGCTTAGGACGATGGGGCGCAGATACGCAGTATTTT.

The CDR3 DNA reads as TGTGCCAGCAGCCCGCGGGGAGGTCCTCGGGAGCAAGAGACCCAGTACTTC. This gives the protein CASSPRGGPREQETQYF. V gene TRBV7-2 combines with J gene TRBJ2-5, with D possibly matching TRBD2 (6 bases). The CDR3 is 17 amino acids. Between the trimmed V and J ends, which lost 5 bases and 2 bases, there was a span of 21 bases. Germline lookup yields CDR1 SGHTA and CDR2 FQGNSA.

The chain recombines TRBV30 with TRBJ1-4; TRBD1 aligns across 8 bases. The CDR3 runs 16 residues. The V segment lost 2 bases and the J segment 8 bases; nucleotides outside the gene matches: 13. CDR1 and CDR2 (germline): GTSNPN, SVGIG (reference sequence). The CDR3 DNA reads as TGTGCCTGGAGTAACCCCTCGACAGGGGTGGGCGAAAAACTGTTTTTT. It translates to CAWSNPSTGVGEKLFF. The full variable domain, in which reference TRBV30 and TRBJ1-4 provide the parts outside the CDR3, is SQTIHQWPATLVQPVGSPLSLECTVEGTSNPNLYWYRQAAGRGLQLLFYSVGIGQISSEVPQNLSASRPQDRQFILSSKKLLLSDSGFYLCAWSNPSTGVGEKLFFGSGTQLSVL.

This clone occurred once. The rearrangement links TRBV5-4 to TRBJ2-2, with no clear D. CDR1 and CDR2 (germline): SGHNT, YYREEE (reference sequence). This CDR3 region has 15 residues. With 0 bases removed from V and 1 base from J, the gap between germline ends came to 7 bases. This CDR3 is CASSLDRLNTGELFF. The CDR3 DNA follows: TGTGCCAGCAGCTTGGACAGATTGAACACCGGGGAGCTGTTTTTT.

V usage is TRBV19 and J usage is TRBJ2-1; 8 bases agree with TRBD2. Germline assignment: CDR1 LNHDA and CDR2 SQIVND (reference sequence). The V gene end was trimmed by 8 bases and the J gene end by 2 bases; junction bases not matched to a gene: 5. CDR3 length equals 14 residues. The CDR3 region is CASAWREAYNEQFF. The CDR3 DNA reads TGTGCCAGTGCCTGGCGGGAGGCCTACAATGAGCAGTTCTTC.

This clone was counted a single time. CDR3 loop: CASSEVRMNTEAFF. For the CDR3, the DNA is TGTGCCAGCAGTGAAGTCAGAATGAACACTGAAGCTTTCTTT. The V call is TRBV6-1, the J call TRBJ1-1, with no clear D. Between the trimmed V and J ends, which lost 1 base and 0 bases, there was a span of 6 bases. Germline values: CDR1 MNHNS, CDR2 SASEGT. The CDR3 sequence is 14 residues long.

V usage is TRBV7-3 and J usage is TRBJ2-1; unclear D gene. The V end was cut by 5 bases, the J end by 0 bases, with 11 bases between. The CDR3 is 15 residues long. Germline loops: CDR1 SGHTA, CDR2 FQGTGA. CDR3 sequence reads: CASSPVRSSYNEQFF. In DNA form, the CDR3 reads TGTGCCAGCAGCCCCGTGAGGAGCTCCTACAATGAGCAGTTCTTC.

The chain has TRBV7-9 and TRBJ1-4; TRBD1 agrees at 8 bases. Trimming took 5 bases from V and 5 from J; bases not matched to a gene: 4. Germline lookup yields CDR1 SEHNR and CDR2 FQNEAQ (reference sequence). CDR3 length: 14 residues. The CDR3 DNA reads TGTGCCAGCAGCACACGACAGGGGAATGAAAAACTGTTTTTT. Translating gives CASSTRQGNEKLFF.

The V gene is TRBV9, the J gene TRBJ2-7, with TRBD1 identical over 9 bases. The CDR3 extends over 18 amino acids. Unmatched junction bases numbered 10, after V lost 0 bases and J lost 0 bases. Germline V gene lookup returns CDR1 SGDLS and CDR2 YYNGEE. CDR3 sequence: CASSVGPGQGSSSYEQYF. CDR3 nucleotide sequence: TGTGCCAGCAGCGTAGGCCCCGGACAGGGGAGTAGCTCCTACGAGCAGTACTTC.

The CDR3: CASPQGTGNTGELFF. The CDR3, as DNA: TGTGCCAGCCCTCAGGGGACAGGGAACACCGGGGAGCTGTTTTTT. The chain carries TRBV27 and TRBJ2-2; 8 bases are shared with TRBD1. The V and J ends lost 8 bases and 1 base, in that order; junction bases with no gene match: 6. The CDR3 extends over 15 amino acids. CDR1 is MNHEY, CDR2 SMNVEV, per germline (reference sequence).

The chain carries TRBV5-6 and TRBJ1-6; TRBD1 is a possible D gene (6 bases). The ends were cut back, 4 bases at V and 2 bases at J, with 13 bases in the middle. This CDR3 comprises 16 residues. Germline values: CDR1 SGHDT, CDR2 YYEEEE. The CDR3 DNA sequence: TGTGCCAGCAGCAGGCCCCGGACAGCCTATAATTCACCCCTCCACTTT. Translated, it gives CASSRPRTAYNSPLHF.